The 26 T cell receptor beta chains reported below all come from one sample, sequenced in a study of blood T cells in healthy people across ages. It was with a sample-barcoded 5' primer and a J-beta primer mix that a second PCR of roughly 7 to 12 cycles was run. TCRdb fed the 5' RACE reads into MiXCR, producing one record per CDR3 protein. The sample contains about 1.4 million distinct CDR3 sequences, around 59% of which appear only once. The sequenced material came from blood. Receptor source: a man younger than 35 in good health.

This sequence joins TRBV20-1 and TRBJ1-1, with TRBD1 as a possible D gene (6 bases). In germline, CDR1 is DFQATT, CDR2 SNEGSKA (reference sequence). CDR3 length equals 14 residues. The V end was cut by 6 bases, the J end by 1 base, with 15 bases between. The CDR3 nucleotides are TGCAGTGCCGATACAGGGTCTGGGAACACTGAAGCTTTCTTT. This codes for CSADTGSGNTEAFF.

This clonotype was found a few times. This sequence joins TRBV4-1 and TRBJ2-3, with TRBD2 as a possible D gene (5 bases). CDR1 MGHRA and CDR2 YSYEKL come from the germline V gene. The CDR3 contains 15 residues. Deletions cut 2 bases from V and 13 bases from J, with 22 bases between. CDR3 nucleotides: TGCGCCAGCAGCCAAATATCTGAAGGCGGGTCCTTCAAGTATTTT. Translation: CASSQISEGGSFKYF.

This clonotype occurred once. The rearrangement joins TRBV25-1 to TRBJ2-3, with D perhaps matching TRBD2 (6 bases). The CDR3 loop spans 15 amino acids. Germline V lookup: CDR1 MGHDK, CDR2 SYGVNS. Trimming cost V 5 bases and J 3 bases, with 15 bases left between them. CDR3 sequence: CASSQFVGGTDTQYF. The DNA of the CDR3 is TGTGCCAGCAGTCAATTTGTGGGGGGAACAGATACGCAGTATTTT.

This clonotype has just a few counts. The V call is TRBV6-2 or TRBV6-3, the J call TRBJ1-5; possible D gene TRBD1, 5 bases. Germline V gives CDR1 MNHEY, CDR2 SVGEGT. The germline V and J ends were trimmed by 6 bases and 3 bases, with 15 bases remaining between them. The CDR3 runs 15 residues. The CDR3 DNA reads TGTGCCAGCAGAGGAATGACAGTAGACAATCAGCCCCAGCATTTT. Encoded protein: CASRGMTVDNQPQHF.

J is TRBJ1-5 and V is TRBV27; possibly TRBD1 for D (5 bases). With 5 bases removed from V and 4 bases from J, the gap between germline ends came to 15 bases. CDR3 length: 15 amino acids. CDR1 and CDR2 (germline): MNHEY, SMNVEV (reference sequence). The CDR3 DNA sequence: TGTGCCAGCAGTCCCCAGGGCAGGGCGAATCAGCCCCAGCATTTT. It specifies CASSPQGRANQPQHF.

This clonotype was detected once. J is TRBJ1-6 and V is TRBV10-3; D unresolved. Germline V gene data show CDR1 as ENHRY and CDR2 as SYGVKD. The CDR3 has 13 amino acids. Trimming shortened V by 4 bases and J by 10 bases, and 11 bases separated the two germline ends. The CDR3 DNA sequence: TGTGCCATCAGTGTGGGAGCGGGCTCACCCCTCCACTTT. Its protein is CAISVGAGSPLHF.

This clonotype was counted a few times. The chain links TRBV25-1 to TRBJ2-7; no reliable D call. CDR1 and CDR2 (germline): MGHDK, SYGVNS. The V end lost 4 bases, the J end lost 3 bases, and 10 bases lay between the germline ends. The CDR3 has 13 amino acids. The CDR3 loop is CASSGRERYEQYF. In nucleotides, the CDR3 is TGTGCCAGCAGTGGACGCGAACGCTACGAGCAGTACTTC.

There are a few counts of this clonotype. The V and J genes are TRBV7-8 and TRBJ2-7, with D possibly TRBD2 on 6 matching bases. This CDR3 has 16 amino acids. Looked up from germline, CDR1 is SGHVS and CDR2 is FQNEAQ. Deletions cut 2 bases from V and 3 bases from J, with 17 bases between. CDR3: CASSLLGGSISYEQYF. The CDR3 nucleotides read TGTGCCAGCAGCTTATTAGGAGGGTCCATCAGCTACGAGCAGTACTTC.

The chain has TRBV7-9 and TRBJ2-4; D perhaps matches TRBD2 (5 bases). The J call may be faulty, since TRBJ2-5 better matches the DNA end. There are 15 residues in the CDR3. The germline gives CDR1 SEHNR, CDR2 FQNEAQ (reference sequence). The CDR3 sequence: CASSLVDTGLETQYF. CDR3 coding DNA: TGTGCCAGCAGCTTAGTCGACACGGGATTAGAGACCCAGTACTTC.

Worth noting for this clonotype: The junction differs from germline at one of its ends, possibly a read error. The genes are TRBV5-1 and TRBJ2-1; D is unclear. CDR3 length: 13 amino acids. Germline V gives CDR1 SGHRS, CDR2 YFSETQ. Here the CDR3 DNA reads TGCGTCAGCAGCTTGGTGGTCAGCAATGAGCAGTTCTTC. It codes for CVSSLVVSNEQFF.

The chain combines TRBV25-1 with TRBJ2-7; D may be TRBD2 (6 bases). The V end lost 5 bases, the J end lost 3 bases, and 8 bases lay between the germline ends. There are 12 residues in the CDR3. Germline CDR1 is MGHDK and CDR2 is SYGVNS. Here the CDR3 reads CASSRDFYEQYF. The CDR3 nucleotides read TGTGCCAGCAGTCGGGACTTCTACGAGCAGTACTTC.

The chain carries TRBV6-2 or TRBV6-3 and TRBJ2-7; D uncertain. There are 15 residues in the CDR3. V lost 2 bases to trimming and J lost 2 bases, with 13 bases between them. Germline-derived CDR1 and CDR2 are MNHEY and SVGEGT. The CDR3 region is CASSYVRRQTYEQYF. The CDR3 nucleotides are TGTGCCAGCAGTTACGTAAGAAGGCAAACCTACGAGCAGTACTTC.

This clonotype has only one observation. J is TRBJ2-5 and V is TRBV20-1; TRBD1 agrees at 12 bases. The CDR3 has 13 amino acids. Per the germline V gene, CDR1 is DFQATT and CDR2 is SNEGSKA (reference sequence). The J segment lost 5 bases and the V segment lost 5 bases, leaving 3 bases of the junction unmatched. This CDR3 is CSARDRGHETQYF. CDR3 coding DNA: TGCAGTGCTCGGGACAGGGGGCATGAGACCCAGTACTTC.

The chain couples TRBV6-6 to TRBJ2-1, with D tentatively TRBD2 (6 bases). CDR3 length equals 13 residues. V was cut by 2 bases and J by 6 bases, with 8 bases left in between. CDR1 is MNHNY and CDR2 is SVGAGI in the germline V gene (reference sequence). The CDR3 sequence is CASSYRLVNEQFF. The CDR3 region has the DNA TGTGCCAGCAGTTACAGACTAGTCAATGAGCAGTTCTTC.

The chain couples TRBV29-1 to TRBJ2-3; no reliable D call. Germline V lookup: CDR1 SQVTM, CDR2 ANQGSEA. The CDR3 runs 15 residues. Trimming stripped 8 bases from V and 0 bases from J, with 18 bases between. The CDR3 is CSNHPLLTSTDTQYF. In nucleotides, the CDR3 is TGCAGCAACCACCCCTTATTAACTAGCACAGATACGCAGTATTTT.

This clonotype was detected only a few times. This chain links TRBV20-1 with TRBJ2-5, with 12 bases matching TRBD2. The CDR3 sequence is 15 residues long. Unmatched junction bases numbered 6, after V lost 2 bases and J lost 5 bases. Germline loops: CDR1 DFQATT, CDR2 SNEGSKA (reference sequence). The CDR3 loop reads CSARLAGGPRETQYF. CDR3 sequence (DNA): TGCAGTGCTAGACTAGCGGGAGGGCCACGGGAGACCCAGTACTTC.

This sequence joins TRBV5-1 and TRBJ1-2; D is uncertain. Trimming removed 0 bases at V and 8 bases at J, with 14 bases between. The CDR3 length is 14 residues. Per the germline V gene, CDR1 is SGHRS and CDR2 is YFSETQ. CDR3: CASSLDPTPGGYTF. The CDR3 coding sequence is TGCGCCAGCAGCTTGGATCCGACCCCGGGCGGCTACACCTTC.

The chain uses TRBV7-2 and TRBJ1-5; D is unresolved. Trimming cost V 1 base and J 4 bases, with 11 bases left between them. Germline loops: CDR1 SGHTA, CDR2 FQGNSA. The length of the CDR3 is 15 residues. DNA of the CDR3: TGTGCCAGCAGCTTAGTCGCCGGGAGAAATCAGCCCCAGCATTTT. Translation gives CASSLVAGRNQPQHF.

J is TRBJ2-1 and V is TRBV27; TRBD2 might be the D (5 bases). Between the trimmed V and J ends, which lost 6 bases and 2 bases, there was a span of 17 bases. Germline V CDR1 and CDR2: MNHEY, SMNVEV (reference sequence). The CDR3 spans 16 residues. CDR3 DNA sequence: TGTGCCAGCAGCCCCATCTTTGGGAGCGCCTACAATGAGCAGTTCTTC. Residues: CASSPIFGSAYNEQFF.

With regard to this clonotype: This clone may be a read error of a much larger clone one base away. The chain couples TRBV6-2 or TRBV6-3 to TRBJ2-7; possible D gene TRBD2, 5 bases. The CDR3 extends over 14 amino acids. V was shortened by 8 bases and J by 3 bases, with 17 bases between the two germline ends. The V gene's germline CDR1 is MNHEY and CDR2 SVGEGT. The CDR3 region is CASLHCPGLYEQYF. CDR3 nucleotides: TGTGCCAGCCTTCACTGCCCAGGACTCTACGAGCAGTACTTC.

This clonotype was observed a few times. The chain is built from TRBV29-1 and TRBJ2-4; D call uncertain. CDR1 is SQVTM and CDR2 is ANQGSEA in the germline V gene. The CDR3 length is 14 residues. V lost 0 bases, J lost 8 bases, and 14 bases lay in between. CDR3 sequence reads: CSVEDRNQLDIQYF. CDR3 in DNA: TGCAGCGTTGAAGATAGGAACCAGTTAGACATTCAGTACTTC.

This clonotype was counted at least ten times. The rearrangement uses TRBV4-3 and TRBJ1-2; TRBD1 matches at 8 bases. The V gene end was trimmed by 1 base and the J gene end by 5 bases; junction bases not matched to a gene: 0. This CDR3 spans 13 amino acids. The germline V gene has CDR1 LGHNA and CDR2 YSLEER. CDR3 sequence reads: CASSQGQGYGYTF. The CDR3 DNA follows: TGCGCCAGCAGCCAAGGACAGGGGTATGGCTACACCTTC.

This clonotype was picked up a small number of times. V and J are TRBV29-1 and TRBJ2-3, with TRBD2 matching 7 bases. V lost 6 bases, J lost 0 bases, and 6 bases stayed unmatched. The CDR3 consists of 14 residues. Germline lookup yields CDR1 SQVTM and CDR2 ANQGSEA. The DNA for the CDR3 is TGCAGCGTGTCTGGGGGGGATAGCACAGATACGCAGTATTTT. This gives the protein CSVSGGDSTDTQYF.

The chain uses TRBV7-2 and TRBJ2-2, with 12 bases matching TRBD2. This CDR3 is 15 amino acids long. Trimming cost V 6 bases and J 7 bases; bases outside gene matches: 6. Germline V gene lookup returns CDR1 SGHTA and CDR2 FQGNSA. This CDR3 reads CASRRLAGDGGELFF. The CDR3 nucleotides read TGTGCCAGCAGGAGACTAGCGGGAGACGGCGGGGAGCTGTTTTTT.

This sequence joins TRBV2 and TRBJ2-7; D is perhaps TRBD2 (5 bases). Germline V gene lookup returns CDR1 SNHLY and CDR2 FYNNEI. Trimming shortened V by 4 bases and J by 7 bases, and 14 bases separated the two germline ends. The CDR3 consists of 13 residues. The CDR3 is CASSGSVTGEQYF. In DNA, the CDR3 is TGTGCCAGCAGTGGGAGCGTTACGGGGGAGCAGTACTTC. The full variable domain, with the rest looked up from reference TRBV2 and TRBJ2-7, is EPEVTQTPSHQVTQMGQEVILRCVPISNHLYFYWYRQILGQKVEFLVSFYNNEISEKSEIFDDQFSVERPDGSNFTLKIRSTKLEDSAMYFCASSGSVTGEQYFGPGTRLTVT.

This clonotype was picked up many times. The V call is TRBV28, the J call TRBJ1-6, with TRBD1 matching 8 bases. This CDR3 comprises 16 residues. Per germline, CDR1 MDHEN and CDR2 SYDVKM. The V gene end was trimmed by 1 base and the J gene end by 4 bases; junction bases not matched to a gene: 3. CDR3 bases: TGTGCCAGCAGTTTATTGACAGGGGCTTATAATTCACCCCTCCACTTT. It is translated as CASSLLTGAYNSPLHF.